A single sample gave rise to the 11 T cell receptor beta chains below, sequenced in a study of T cells in Graves' hyperthyroidism and ophthalmopathy. TCR beta CDR3 regions were amplified from RNA transcripts. The TCR CDR3 was amplified in a first-round RT-PCR using the HTBI primer set. TCRdb reprocessed the multiplex PCR reads via MiXCR and lists one record per CDR3 protein. The sample holds 360,000 or so distinct CDR3 sequences; about a fifth are singletons and the top ten take 3.5% to 4%. The sequenced material came from blood. These receptors were obtained from a woman aged 18-29 years with Graves' hyperthyroidism.

In this sample, this clonotype turned up once. This may stem from a read error, because a much larger clone lies one nucleotide away. V usage is TRBV5-1 and J usage is TRBJ1-2, with D perhaps matching TRBD1 (5 bases). CDR3 size: 16 residues. Germline lookup yields CDR1 SGHRS and CDR2 YFSETQ. The DNA of the CDR3 is TGCGCCAGCAGCTTGGCTCCAGGGCTTGAACCCGGAGGCTACAGCTTC. Its translation is CASSLAPGLEPGGYSF.

This clonotype was counted ten times or more. The chain links TRBV6-1 to TRBJ1-5; the match to TRBD1 covers 8 bases. The V and J ends lost 2 bases and 5 bases, in that order; junction bases with no gene match: 5. The CDR3 is 15 residues long. Germline V lookup: CDR1 MNHNS, CDR2 SASEGT. CDR3 coding DNA: TGTGCCAGCAGTGAAAGTAGCAGGGGGCATCAGCCCCAGCATTTT. Translation: CASSESSRGHQPQHF.

This clonotype was seen at least ten times. The chain uses TRBV6-5 and TRBJ1-1; no clear D. Between the trimmed V and J ends, which lost 6 bases and 1 base, there was a span of 15 bases. The CDR3 is 15 residues long. The germline V gene encodes CDR1 MNHEY and CDR2 SVGAGI. The CDR3 loop reads CASSLRVMQNTEAFF. The CDR3 nucleotides read TGTGCCAGCAGCTTACGGGTTATGCAGAACACTGAAGCTTTCTTT.

This clonotype was counted ten times or more. The chain is built from TRBV2 and TRBJ1-1; D is uncertain. The CDR3 spans 12 residues. CDR1 and CDR2 from the germline V gene are SNHLY and FYNNEI. V lost 1 base to trimming and J lost 5 bases, with 5 bases between them. In DNA, the CDR3 is TGTGCCAGCAGTGAAGGGGCAACTGAAGCTTTCTTT. This encodes CASSEGATEAFF.

There are a few counts of this clonotype. J is TRBJ1-5 and V is TRBV7-3, with 7 bases aligning to TRBD1. The CDR3 contains 14 residues. The germline V gene encodes CDR1 SGHTA and CDR2 FQGTGA. V lost 5 bases, J lost 5 bases, and 6 bases stayed unmatched. The CDR3 nucleotides are TGTGCCAGCAGCCCTACAGGGGCGGATCAGCCCCAGCATTTT. Translation: CASSPTGADQPQHF.

This clonotype has a count of ten or more. The J gene is TRBJ1-1, the V gene TRBV4-1; D uncertain. Trimming took off 3 bases at V and 5 bases at J, with 16 bases between the two ends. The CDR3 is 15 amino acids. The germline CDR1 and CDR2 sequences are MGHRA and YSYEKL. CDR3 region: CASSHRGSGATEAFF. CDR3 nucleotide sequence: TGCGCCAGCAGCCACCGAGGGTCAGGAGCGACTGAAGCTTTCTTT.

This clonotype was recorded many times. In DNA, the CDR3 is TGTGCCAGCAGTGGGTACCGGGACAGGGCCTACGAGCAGTACTTC. Translation gives CASSGYRDRAYEQYF. The V call is TRBV2, the J call TRBJ2-7; TRBD1 aligns across 9 bases. The CDR3 is made up of 15 amino acids. Germline lookup yields CDR1 SNHLY and CDR2 FYNNEI. V lost 4 bases to trimming and J lost 2 bases; unmatched junction nucleotides: 6.

This clonotype was seen at least ten times. The chain couples TRBV27 to TRBJ1-1, with D hard to call. The CDR3 totals 13 residues. Trimming shortened V by 0 bases and J by 7 bases, and 9 bases separated the two germline ends. CDR1 is MNHEY and CDR2 is SMNVEV in the germline V gene (reference sequence). DNA of the CDR3: TGTGCCAGCAGTTTATCGTTGAACGGTGAAGCTTTCTTT. Translation: CASSLSLNGEAFF.

This clonotype was seen repeatedly, ten times or more. The junction departs from the called germline gene at one end, perhaps through a read error. The rearrangement links TRBV29-1 to TRBJ1-5; a weak D match, TRBD1 (6 bases). Germline V gives CDR1 SQVTM, CDR2 ANQGSEA. This CDR3 contains 13 residues. CDR3 amino acids: CSVEAGEGQPQHF. The DNA of the CDR3 is TGCAGCGTCGAAGCAGGGGAGGGTCAGCCCCAGCATTTT.

This clonotype was recorded only once. One junction end disagrees with the germline gene, perhaps due to a read error. The genes are TRBV15 and TRBJ2-5; D is unresolved. From germline, CDR1 is LNHNV and CDR2 YYDKDF (reference sequence). The CDR3 consists of 15 residues. The CDR3 DNA reads TGTGCCACCAGCCGAGATCCCCAAACCCAAGAGACCCAGTACTTC. Its translation: CATSRDPQTQETQYF. Full variable domain (outside the CDR3, taken from reference TRBV15 and TRBJ2-5): DAMVIQNPRYQVTQFGKPVTLSCSQTLNHNVMYWYQQKSSQAPKLLFHYYDKDFNNEADTPDNFQSRRPNTSFCFLDIRSPGLGDTAMYLCATSRDPQTQETQYFGPGTRLLVL.

In this sample, this clonotype turned up many times. The V call is TRBV2, the J call TRBJ1-5, with D unclear. V shed 2 bases and J shed 6 bases, with 11 bases lying between them. Germline loops: CDR1 SNHLY, CDR2 FYNNEI. This CDR3 comprises 14 residues. CDR3 DNA sequence: TGTGCCAGCAGTGAAATGTGGAACGGTCAGCCCCAGCATTTT. Its protein is CASSEMWNGQPQHF.